The 14 T cell receptor beta chains below come from one sample, sequenced in a study of T cells in Graves' hyperthyroidism and ophthalmopathy (dated by TCRdb to about 2019). Receptors were amplified or captured by multiplex PCR. The run used an Illumina HiSeq 2000. Amplification of TCR beta CDR3 regions was carried out from RNA transcripts. A first-round RT-PCR of the TCR CDR3 used the HTBI primer set with the Qiagen OneStep RT-PCR kit. The public reads were quality trimmed at Q25 with fastp and then assembled into clones with MiXCR by TCRdb, keeping productive beta chains. Identical CDR3 protein sequences are pooled into one entry, listed with their most common genes and DNA. Across this sample there are 700,000 or so distinct CDR3 sequences, with roughly 15% seen only once. Of the sample, around 12% is held by the ten largest clones. Specimen: blood. These receptors all come from a woman between 45 and 65 years old with Graves' ophthalmopathy.

This chain uses TRBV27 with TRBJ2-1; unclear D gene. The V gene's germline CDR1 is MNHEY and CDR2 SMNVEV (reference sequence). CDR3 length equals 11 residues. With 9 bases removed from V and 3 bases from J, the gap between germline ends came to 6 bases. The CDR3 nucleotides read TGTGCCAGTATCTTCTACAATGAGCAGTTCTTC. Amino acid sequence: CASIFYNEQFF.

This clonotype was picked up many times. The chain has TRBV7-2 and TRBJ1-1; no reliable D call. The CDR3 sequence is 16 residues long. CDR1 and CDR2 from the germline V gene are SGHTA and FQGNSA. Deletions cut 1 base from V and 4 bases from J, with 16 bases between. The CDR3 sequence: CASSLETSSRSTEAFF. The CDR3 nucleotides are TGTGCCAGCAGCTTAGAAACATCGAGTAGGAGCACTGAAGCTTTCTTT. The complete variable domain, with remaining parts taken from reference TRBV7-2 and TRBJ1-1, reads GAGVSQSPSNKVTEKGKDVELRCDPISGHTALYWYRQSLGQGLEFLIYFQGNSAPDKSGLPSDRFSAERTGGSVSTLTIQRTQQEDSAVYLCASSLETSSRSTEAFFGQGTRLTVV.

The chain links TRBV19 to TRBJ1-5, with D tentatively TRBD1 (6 bases). CDR1 and CDR2 (germline): LNHDA, SQIVND (reference sequence). The CDR3 is 15 amino acids. Trimming removed 3 bases from V and 4 bases from J, with 13 bases in between. CDR3 bases: TGTGCCAGTAGTATTACCGGGACACCTAATCAGCCCCAGCATTTT. Translation gives CASSITGTPNQPQHF.

In this sample, this clonotype turned up many times. The chain links TRBV5-1 to TRBJ1-2; 7 nucleotides match TRBD1. Trimming took 0 bases from V and 8 from J; bases not matched to a gene: 1. Looked up from germline, CDR1 is SGHRS and CDR2 is YFSETQ. The CDR3 contains 12 residues. For the CDR3, the DNA is TGCGCCAGCAGCTTGGACAGGGGCGGCTACACCTTC. Translated: CASSLDRGGYTF.

CDR3 loop: CASSLEGGLSTDTQYF. CDR3 nucleotide sequence: TGCGCCAGCAGCTTGGAAGGCGGGCTCAGCACAGATACGCAGTATTTT. The chain links TRBV5-1 to TRBJ2-3; TRBD2 might be the D (5 bases). Trimming removed 0 bases at V and 0 bases at J, with 11 bases between. Germline CDR1 reads SGHRS; CDR2 reads YFSETQ. The CDR3 spans 16 residues.

This clonotype appeared a few times. This rearrangement joins TRBV12-3 or TRBV12-4 to TRBJ1-4; D possibly corresponds to TRBD1 (6 bases). This CDR3 contains 14 residues. Trimming left V 3 bases short and J 6 bases short, with 11 bases between. In nucleotides, the CDR3 is TGTGCCAGCAGTTTGAGGGCAGGGGATGAAAAACTGTTTTTT. Translating it yields CASSLRAGDEKLFF.

The CDR3: CASSESGLSRYEKLFF. CDR3 DNA: TGTGCCAGCAGTGAATCGGGGCTCTCCCGTTATGAAAAACTGTTTTTT. The chain uses TRBV25-1 and TRBJ1-4; tentatively, D is TRBD1 (5 bases). V was shortened by 1 base and J by 6 bases, with 15 bases between the two germline ends. The CDR3 loop spans 16 amino acids. From germline, CDR1 is MGHDK and CDR2 SYGVNS.

This clonotype came up many times. V and J are TRBV12-3 or TRBV12-4 and TRBJ2-4; TRBD2 matches 10 bases. The CDR3 contains 16 residues. Trimming at V came to 5 bases and at J to 1 base, leaving 5 bases not matched to a gene. The CDR3 loop reads CASSPSGSRAKNIQYF. CDR3 coding DNA: TGTGCCAGCAGTCCTAGCGGGAGTAGGGCCAAAAACATTCAGTACTTC.

This clonotype showed up just a few times. The chain links TRBV20-1 to TRBJ2-7; 8 nucleotides agree with TRBD1. Germline V CDR1 and CDR2: DFQATT, SNEGSKA (reference sequence). With 6 bases clipped from V and 2 bases from J, the junction kept 9 bases outside the gene matches. CDR3 size: 14 residues. The CDR3 DNA is TGCAGTGCCCATAGGACAGGGTTAGCCTACGAGCAGTACTTC. Protein product: CSAHRTGLAYEQYF.

This clonotype was seen only once. The gene calls are TRBV19 and TRBJ2-1; D call uncertain. CDR3 length: 16 residues. Trimming shortened V by 5 bases and J by 0 bases, and 14 bases separated the two germline ends. Germline values: CDR1 LNHDA, CDR2 SQIVND (reference sequence). As DNA, the CDR3 is TGTGCCAGTAGTCCCCCCCCCTCTAGCTCCTACAATGAGCAGTTCTTC. Protein: CASSPPPSSSYNEQFF.

This clonotype came up many times. The chain has TRBV28 and TRBJ2-1; 7 nucleotides match TRBD2. This CDR3 contains 15 residues. Germline CDR1 reads MDHEN; CDR2 reads SYDVKM. V was clipped by 2 bases and J by 6 bases; unmatched bases: 7. The CDR3 region is CASSLRGLEANEQFF. The CDR3 bases are TGTGCCAGCAGTTTACGCGGACTAGAAGCCAATGAGCAGTTCTTC.

The rearrangement links TRBV12-3 or TRBV12-4 to TRBJ2-1, with 13 bases identical to TRBD2. The CDR3 spans 16 residues. V was pared by 6 bases and J by 7 bases, with 9 bases of the junction left unmatched. CDR3 residues: CASRTGTSGNRNEQFF. The DNA of the CDR3 is TGTGCCAGCAGAACCGGGACTAGCGGGAATCGAAATGAGCAGTTCTTC.

The sample holds a few counts of this clonotype. The V and J genes are TRBV27 and TRBJ1-1; no firm D call. CDR1 is MNHEY, CDR2 SMNVEV, per germline (reference sequence). The CDR3 covers 14 residues. V was cut by 1 base and J by 1 base, with 7 bases left in between. The DNA of the CDR3 is TGTGCCAGCAGTTTATTTCCAGGGAACACTGAAGCTTTCTTT. It specifies CASSLFPGNTEAFF.

This clonotype was seen a handful of times. V and J are TRBV7-2 and TRBJ2-2, with a tentative D call TRBD1 (6 bases). Between the trimmed V and J ends, which lost 5 bases and 1 base, there was a span of 17 bases. Germline V gene data show CDR1 as SGHTA and CDR2 as FQGNSA. The CDR3 is 17 residues long. The CDR3 reads CASSPTVGTQNTGELFF. The CDR3 nucleotides are TGTGCCAGCAGCCCGACCGTAGGGACACAGAACACCGGGGAGCTGTTTTTT.